This T cell receptor (beta chain) stems from a study of human T cells and chemical hapten exposure. For the study at large: Each patient's scalp received weekly diphenylcyclopropenone throughout the roughly 25-week study. The upper back received 0.01% DPC by patch testing, with results read at 6 days.

TCRdb passed the RACE reads through MiXCR, listing each CDR3 protein once. The sample has approximately 110,000 distinct CDR3 sequences, roughly 9% seen once; the top ten hold more than 3%. The CDR3 has 12 residues. Trimming removed 8 bases at V and 9 bases at J, with 14 bases between. The germline gives CDR1 SEHNR, CDR2 FQNEAQ (reference sequence). Time point given: patch test 2, 6 weeks after DPC sensitization. Treatment denoted: therapeutic diphenylcyclopropenone sensitization with weekly scalp DPC. Specimen: whole blood, collected in connection with sensitization to the hapten diphenylcyclopropenone (DPC). The receptor was derived from a woman aged 40 to 49 with alopecia areata. Some clones in this sample may be carry-over from other donors' samples. The chain uses TRBV7-9 and TRBJ2-1; maybe TRBD1 (6 bases). CDR3 loop: CASCDRWGEQFF. The CDR3 DNA reads TGTGCCAGCTGCGACAGGTGGGGTGAGCAGTTCTTC.